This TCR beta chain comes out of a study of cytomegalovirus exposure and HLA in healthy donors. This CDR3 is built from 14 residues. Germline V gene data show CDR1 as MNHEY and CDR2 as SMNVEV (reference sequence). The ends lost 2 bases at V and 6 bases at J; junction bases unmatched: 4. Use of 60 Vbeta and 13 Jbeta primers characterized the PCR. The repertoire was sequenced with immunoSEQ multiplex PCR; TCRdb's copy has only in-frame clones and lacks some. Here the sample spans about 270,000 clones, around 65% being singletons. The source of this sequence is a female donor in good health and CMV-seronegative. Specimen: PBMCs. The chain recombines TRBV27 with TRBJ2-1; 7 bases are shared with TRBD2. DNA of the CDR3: TGTGCCAGCAGTTTAACGGCGGGAGTCAATGAGCAGTTCTTC. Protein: CASSLTAGVNEQFF.